The following is a T cell receptor (beta chain) sequence with its context. This CDR3 has 14 residues. CDR1 is SGDLS and CDR2 is YYNGEE in the germline V gene. The germline V and J ends were trimmed by 0 bases and 7 bases, with 8 bases remaining between them. This sample was taken from a study of blood T cell repertoires in COVID-19. Study-level background: PBMCs, B-cell-depleted T cells, or T cells were the source of the cDNA or gDNA that made up the material.

Some clones are missing from TCRdb's copy, which holds only in-frame ones; the method was immunoSEQ multiplex PCR. The repertoire consists of approximately 170,000 clones, with around 86% occurring once and the leading ten covering roughly 3.3%. The chain couples TRBV9 to TRBJ1-6; D call uncertain. Material: peripheral blood. The clonotype was recovered from a man in his sixties or seventies with acute or convalescent COVID-19. CDR3 bases: TGTGCCAGCAGCGTAGGGCAGACAAATTCACCCCTCCACTTT. Translation: CASSVGQTNSPLHF.